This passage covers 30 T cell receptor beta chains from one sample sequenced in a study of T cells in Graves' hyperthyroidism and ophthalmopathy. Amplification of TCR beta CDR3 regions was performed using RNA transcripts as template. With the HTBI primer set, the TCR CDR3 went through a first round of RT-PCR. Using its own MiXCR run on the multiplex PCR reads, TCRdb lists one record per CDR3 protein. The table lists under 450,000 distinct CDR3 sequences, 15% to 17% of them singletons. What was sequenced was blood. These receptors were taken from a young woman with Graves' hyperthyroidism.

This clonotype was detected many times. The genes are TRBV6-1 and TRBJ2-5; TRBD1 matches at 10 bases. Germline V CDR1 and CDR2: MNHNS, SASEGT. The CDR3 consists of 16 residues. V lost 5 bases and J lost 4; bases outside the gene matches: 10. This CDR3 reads CASSHSGQGRGETQYF. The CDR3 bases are TGTGCCAGCAGTCATTCGGGACAGGGGAGGGGAGAGACCCAGTACTTC.

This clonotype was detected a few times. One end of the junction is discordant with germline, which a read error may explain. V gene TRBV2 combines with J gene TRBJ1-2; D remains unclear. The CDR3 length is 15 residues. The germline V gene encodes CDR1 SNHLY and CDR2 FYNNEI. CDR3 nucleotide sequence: TGTGCCAGCAGCGAAGAGACGACATTAATCTATGACTACACCTTC. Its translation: CASSEETTLIYDYTF.

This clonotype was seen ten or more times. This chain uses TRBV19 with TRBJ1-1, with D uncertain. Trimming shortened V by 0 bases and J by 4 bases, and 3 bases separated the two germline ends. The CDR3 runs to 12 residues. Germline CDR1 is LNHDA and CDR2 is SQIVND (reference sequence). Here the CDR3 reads CASSIDLTEAFF. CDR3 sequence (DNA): TGTGCCAGTAGTATAGACCTCACTGAAGCTTTCTTT.

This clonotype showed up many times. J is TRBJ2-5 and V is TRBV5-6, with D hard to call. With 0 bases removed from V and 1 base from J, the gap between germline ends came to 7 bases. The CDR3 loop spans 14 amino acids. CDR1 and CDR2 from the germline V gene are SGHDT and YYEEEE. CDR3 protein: CASSLDTAQETQYF. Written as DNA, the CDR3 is TGTGCCAGCAGCTTGGATACAGCCCAAGAGACCCAGTACTTC. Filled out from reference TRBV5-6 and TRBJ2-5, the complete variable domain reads DAGVTQSPTHLIKTRGQQVTLRCSPKSGHDTVSWYQQALGQGPQFIFQYYEEEERQRGNFPDRFSGHQFPNYSSELNVNALLLGDSALYLCASSLDTAQETQYFGPGTRLLVL.

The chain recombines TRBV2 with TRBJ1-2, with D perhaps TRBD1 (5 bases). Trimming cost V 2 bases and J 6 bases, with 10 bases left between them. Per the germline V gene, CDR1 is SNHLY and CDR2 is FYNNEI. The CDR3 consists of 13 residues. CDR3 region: CASSERGNDGYTF. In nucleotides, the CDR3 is TGTGCCAGCAGTGAACGGGGGAACGATGGCTACACCTTC.

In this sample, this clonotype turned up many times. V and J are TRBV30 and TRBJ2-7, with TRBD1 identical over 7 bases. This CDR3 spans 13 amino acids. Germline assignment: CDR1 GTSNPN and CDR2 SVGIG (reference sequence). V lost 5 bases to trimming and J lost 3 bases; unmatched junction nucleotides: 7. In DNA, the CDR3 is TGTGCCTGGGGGGGACAGTCCGGCTACGAGCAGTACTTC. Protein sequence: CAWGGQSGYEQYF.

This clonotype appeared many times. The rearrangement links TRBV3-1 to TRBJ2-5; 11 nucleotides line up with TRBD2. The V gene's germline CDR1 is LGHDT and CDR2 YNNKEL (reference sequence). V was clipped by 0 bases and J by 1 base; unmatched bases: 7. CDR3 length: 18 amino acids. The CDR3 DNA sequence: TGTGCCAGCAGCCAAGACGCTAGCGGGGGGAAAATCCAAGAGACCCAGTACTTC. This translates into CASSQDASGGKIQETQYF.

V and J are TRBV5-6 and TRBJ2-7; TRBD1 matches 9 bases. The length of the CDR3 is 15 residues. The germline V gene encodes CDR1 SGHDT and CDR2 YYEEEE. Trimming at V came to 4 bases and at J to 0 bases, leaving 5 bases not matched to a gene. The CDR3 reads CASSQQGALSYEQYF. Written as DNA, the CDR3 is TGTGCCAGCAGCCAACAGGGGGCCCTCTCCTACGAGCAGTACTTC.

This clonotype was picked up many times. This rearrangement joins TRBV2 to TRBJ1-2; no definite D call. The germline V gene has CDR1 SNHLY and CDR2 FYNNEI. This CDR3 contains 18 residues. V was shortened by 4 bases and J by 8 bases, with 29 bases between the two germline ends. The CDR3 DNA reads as TGTGCCAGCAGTGTGACGGCGCTGCGAGAACCCTCGCCGCGGGGCTACACCTTC. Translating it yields CASSVTALREPSPRGYTF. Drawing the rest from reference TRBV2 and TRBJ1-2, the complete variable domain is EPEVTQTPSHQVTQMGQEVILRCVPISNHLYFYWYRQILGQKVEFLVSFYNNEISEKSEIFDDQFSVERPDGSNFTLKIRSTKLEDSAMYFCASSVTALREPSPRGYTFGSGTRLTVV.

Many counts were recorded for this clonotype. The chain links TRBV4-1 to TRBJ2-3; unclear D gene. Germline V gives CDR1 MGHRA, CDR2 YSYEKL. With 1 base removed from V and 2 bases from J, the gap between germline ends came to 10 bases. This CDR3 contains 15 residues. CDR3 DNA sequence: TGCGCCAGCAGCCAAGGGTGGAAGATCACAGATACGCAGTATTTT. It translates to CASSQGWKITDTQYF.

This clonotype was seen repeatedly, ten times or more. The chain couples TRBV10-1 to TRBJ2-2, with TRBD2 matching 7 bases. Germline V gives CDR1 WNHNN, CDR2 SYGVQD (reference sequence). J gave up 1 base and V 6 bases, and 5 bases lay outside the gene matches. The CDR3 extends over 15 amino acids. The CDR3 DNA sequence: TGCGCCAGCAGCGGCAGCGGGGTGAACACCGGGGAGCTGTTTTTT. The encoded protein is CASSGSGVNTGELFF.

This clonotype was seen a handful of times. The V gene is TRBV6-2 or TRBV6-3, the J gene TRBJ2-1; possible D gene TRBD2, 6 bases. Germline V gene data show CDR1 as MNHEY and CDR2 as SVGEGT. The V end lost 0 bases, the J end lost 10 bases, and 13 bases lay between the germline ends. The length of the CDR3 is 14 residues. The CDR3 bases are TGTGCCAGCAGTTACTCGACTAGTGGAGCGGAGCAGTTCTTC. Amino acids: CASSYSTSGAEQFF.

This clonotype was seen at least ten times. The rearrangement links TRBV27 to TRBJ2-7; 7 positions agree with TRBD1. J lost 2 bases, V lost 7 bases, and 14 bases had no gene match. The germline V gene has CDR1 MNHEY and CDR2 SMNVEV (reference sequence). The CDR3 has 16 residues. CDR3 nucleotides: TGTGCCAGCACCACTATAGGGGGCGCAGGGACCTACGAGCAGTACTTC. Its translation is CASTTIGGAGTYEQYF.

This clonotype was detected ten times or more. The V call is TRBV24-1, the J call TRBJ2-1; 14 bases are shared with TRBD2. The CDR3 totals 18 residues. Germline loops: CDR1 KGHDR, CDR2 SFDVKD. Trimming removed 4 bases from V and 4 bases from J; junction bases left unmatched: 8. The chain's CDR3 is CATSDPGLAGGFYNEQFF. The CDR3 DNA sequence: TGTGCCACCAGTGACCCTGGACTAGCGGGAGGATTTTACAATGAGCAGTTCTTC.

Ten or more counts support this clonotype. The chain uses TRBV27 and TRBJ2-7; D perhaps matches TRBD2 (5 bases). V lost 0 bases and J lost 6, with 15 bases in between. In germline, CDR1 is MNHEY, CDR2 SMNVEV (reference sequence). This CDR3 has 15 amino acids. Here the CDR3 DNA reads TGTGCCAGCAGTTTATCTGCCGGGCGGGCCGGCGAGCAGTACTTC. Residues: CASSLSAGRAGEQYF.

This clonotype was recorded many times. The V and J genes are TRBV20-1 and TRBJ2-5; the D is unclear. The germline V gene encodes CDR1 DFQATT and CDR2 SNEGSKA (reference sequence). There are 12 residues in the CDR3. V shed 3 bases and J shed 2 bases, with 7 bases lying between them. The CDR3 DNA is TGCAGTGCTAGGGCCCCTCAAGAGACCCAGTACTTC. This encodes CSARAPQETQYF.

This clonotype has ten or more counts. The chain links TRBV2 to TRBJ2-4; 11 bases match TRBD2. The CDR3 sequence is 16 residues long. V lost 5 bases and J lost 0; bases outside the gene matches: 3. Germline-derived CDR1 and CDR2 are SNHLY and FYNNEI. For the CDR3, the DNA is TGTGCCAGCAGTCCGGGACTAGCGGTAGCCAAAAACATTCAGTACTTC. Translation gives CASSPGLAVAKNIQYF.

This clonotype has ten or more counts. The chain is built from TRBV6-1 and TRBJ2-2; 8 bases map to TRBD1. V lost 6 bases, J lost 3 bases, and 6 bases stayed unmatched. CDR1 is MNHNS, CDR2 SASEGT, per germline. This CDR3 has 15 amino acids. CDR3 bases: TGTGCCAGCAGGGGAGACAGGGGTGACACCGGGGAGCTGTTTTTT. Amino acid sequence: CASRGDRGDTGELFF.

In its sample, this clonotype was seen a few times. CDR3 DNA sequence: TGCGCCAGCAGCAGATTACCGACTAGCGGGGGCCTCCTGGCTGAGCAGTTCTTC. Its protein product is CASSRLPTSGGLLAEQFF. The gene calls are TRBV5-1 and TRBJ2-1, with 12 positions matching TRBD2. Per the germline V gene, CDR1 is SGHRS and CDR2 is YFSETQ. This CDR3 region has 18 residues. Trimming cost V 4 bases and J 9 bases; bases outside gene matches: 17.

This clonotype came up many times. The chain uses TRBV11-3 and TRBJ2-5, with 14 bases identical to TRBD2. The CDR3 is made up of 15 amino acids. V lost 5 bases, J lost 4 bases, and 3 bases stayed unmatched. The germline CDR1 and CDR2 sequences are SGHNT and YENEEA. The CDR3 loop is CASSRTSGRIETQYF. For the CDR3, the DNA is TGTGCCAGCAGCAGGACTAGCGGGAGGATAGAGACCCAGTACTTC.

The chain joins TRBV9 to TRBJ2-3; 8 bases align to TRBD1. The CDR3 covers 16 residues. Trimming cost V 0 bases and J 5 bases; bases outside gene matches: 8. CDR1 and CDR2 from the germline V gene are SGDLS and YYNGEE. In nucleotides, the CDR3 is TGTGCCAGCAGCGTAGTTCCCAGGGGGCGGGAAGATACGCAGTATTTT. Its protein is CASSVVPRGREDTQYF.

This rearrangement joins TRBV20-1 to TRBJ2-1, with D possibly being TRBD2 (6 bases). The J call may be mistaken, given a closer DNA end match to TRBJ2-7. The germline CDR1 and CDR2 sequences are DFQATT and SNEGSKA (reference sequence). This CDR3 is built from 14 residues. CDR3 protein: CSASRGGPYNEQYF. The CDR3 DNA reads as TGCAGTGCTAGCCGGGGAGGCCCCTACAATGAGCAGTACTTC.

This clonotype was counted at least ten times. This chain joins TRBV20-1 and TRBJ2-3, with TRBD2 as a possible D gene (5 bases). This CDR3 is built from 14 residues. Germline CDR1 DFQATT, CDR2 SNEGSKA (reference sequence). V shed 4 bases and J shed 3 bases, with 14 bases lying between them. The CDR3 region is CSATTREGTDTQYF. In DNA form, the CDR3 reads TGCAGTGCTACCACACGGGAAGGGACAGATACGCAGTATTTT.

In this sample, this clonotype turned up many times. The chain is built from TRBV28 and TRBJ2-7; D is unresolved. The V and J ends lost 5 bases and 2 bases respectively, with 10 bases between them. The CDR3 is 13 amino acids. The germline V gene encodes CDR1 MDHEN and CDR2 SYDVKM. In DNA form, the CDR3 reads TGTGCCAGCAGTGGGTACAGAGCCTACGAGCAGTACTTC. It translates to CASSGYRAYEQYF.

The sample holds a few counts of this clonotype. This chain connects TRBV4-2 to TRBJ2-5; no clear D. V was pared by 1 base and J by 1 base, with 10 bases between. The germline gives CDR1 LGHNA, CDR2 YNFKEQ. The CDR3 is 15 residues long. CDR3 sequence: CASSQAVNGQETQYF. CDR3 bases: TGTGCCAGCAGCCAAGCAGTGAACGGCCAAGAGACCCAGTACTTC.

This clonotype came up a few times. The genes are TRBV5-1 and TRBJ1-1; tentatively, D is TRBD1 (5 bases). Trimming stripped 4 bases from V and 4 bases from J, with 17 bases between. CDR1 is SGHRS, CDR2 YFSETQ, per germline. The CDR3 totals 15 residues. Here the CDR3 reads CASSIQQATATEAFF. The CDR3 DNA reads TGCGCCAGCAGCATCCAACAGGCAACGGCCACTGAAGCTTTCTTT.

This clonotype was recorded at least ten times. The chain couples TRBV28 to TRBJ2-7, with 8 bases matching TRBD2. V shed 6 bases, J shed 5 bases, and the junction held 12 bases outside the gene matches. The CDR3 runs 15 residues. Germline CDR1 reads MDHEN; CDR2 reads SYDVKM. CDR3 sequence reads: CASSVTGRGFHEQYF. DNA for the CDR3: TGTGCCAGCAGCGTGACCGGGAGGGGTTTCCACGAGCAGTACTTC.

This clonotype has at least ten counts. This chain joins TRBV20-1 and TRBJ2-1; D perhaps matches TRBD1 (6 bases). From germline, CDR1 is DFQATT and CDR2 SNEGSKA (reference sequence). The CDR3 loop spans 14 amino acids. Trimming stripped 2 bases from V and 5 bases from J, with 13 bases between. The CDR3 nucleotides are TGCAGTGCTAGACAGCCAGGGGTCCACAATGAGCAGTTCTTC. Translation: CSARQPGVHNEQFF.

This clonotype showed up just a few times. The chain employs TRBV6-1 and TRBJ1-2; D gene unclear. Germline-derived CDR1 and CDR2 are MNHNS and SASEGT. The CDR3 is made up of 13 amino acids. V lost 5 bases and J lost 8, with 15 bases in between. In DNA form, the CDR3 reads TGTGCCAGCAGTCCTCAGGTTCCGAAGGGCTACACCTTC. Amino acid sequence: CASSPQVPKGYTF.

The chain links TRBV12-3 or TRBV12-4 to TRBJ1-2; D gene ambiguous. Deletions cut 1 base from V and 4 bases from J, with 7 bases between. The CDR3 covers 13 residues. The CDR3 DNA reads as TGTGCCAGCAGTTTAGGCGGCATCTATGGCTACACCTTC. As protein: CASSLGGIYGYTF.